This T cell receptor beta chain came from a study of OX40 agonist ivuxolimab in advanced cancers. Background on the whole study: Ivuxolimab was an agonistic, fully human IgG2 monoclonal antibody directed against OX40 (CD134), a costimulatory receptor. Intravenous ivuxolimab was administered to patients every 2 weeks at six dose levels: 0.01, 0.1, 0.3, 1.5, 3 and 10 mg/kg. Of the roughly 51 dose-escalation patients, hepatocellular carcinoma was present in around 20, melanoma in some 15, renal cell carcinoma in 9 and head and neck cancer in 9. The dose-escalation cohort was roughly 80% male with a mean age of around 62 years, ranging from 23 to 79. Patients were allowed to have had prior anti-PD-1, anti-PD-L1 or anti-CTLA-4 therapy, and 30% to 40% of the dose-escalation patients had previously received checkpoint inhibitors. Partial responses occurred in three dose-escalation patients, of whom one had hepatocellular carcinoma and two had cutaneous melanoma. Peripheral TCRbeta sequencing aimed to test whether ivuxolimab altered TCR sequence diversity and caused clonal T-cell expansion. The paper reports the monotherapy dose-escalation portion (N ≈ 50 patients) of the phase I ivuxolimab trial.

As concerns this clone: The clone's antigen remains unknown. Base qualities are not recorded, but no much larger clone differs from it by a single base.

For sequencing of the TCRbeta CDR3 region, genomic DNA was extracted from the sorted cells. TCRbeta CDR3 regions were sequenced using the immunoSEQ Assay. TCRdb carries this immuneACCESS record with in-frame sequences only. Its versions omit some clonotypes, under half of them owing to an unresolved V gene in the studies checked, with the rest unexplained. A total of roughly 68,000 clones appear in this sample, roughly four fifths of them only once. Over 1.3% of the sample is in the top ten clones. The trial excluded patients who had a history of autoimmune disease or were on systemic immunosuppression. Peripheral blood for TCR sequencing was drawn from every dose cohort at baseline, at cycle 4 day 1 and at cycle 7 day 1. Samples came from an open-label, multicenter, first-in-human phase I dose-escalation trial of ivuxolimab. Adults with locally advanced or metastatic melanoma, renal cell, hepatocellular, or head and neck squamous cell carcinoma were enrolled in the trial. CD4+ and CD8+ T cells were sorted separately from peripheral blood before TCR sequencing.

Overall results and qualifications from the work: In partial responders in the 0.1-3.0 mg/kg groups, normalized peripheral clonal expansion was found to be among the lowest, especially among CD8+ T cells. After ivuxolimab, more expanded clones were found on average in CD8+ T cells than in CD4+ T cells. At doses of 0.1 to 3.0 mg/kg, clonal expansion of both CD4+ and CD8+ T cells in blood was seen between baseline and week 6. Low levels of normalized T-cell clonal expansion were also seen in some nonresponding patients. The antigen specificity of the peripheral T cells that underwent clonal expansion was not determined.

Sequences SGHAT (CDR1) and FQNNGV (CDR2) are obtained from the germline V gene. V trim: 4 bases; J trim: 7 bases; unmatched bases: 8. From its cysteine to its phenylalanine, the CDR3 spans 15 amino acids. Only the CDR3 portion is preserved as DNA: 45 bases, with reading frame beginning at the first base. The sequencing used CD4+ or CD8+ T cells sorted from blood, collected in a trial of the OX40 agonist ivuxolimab. The V and J genes are TRBV11-2 and TRBJ1-5; TRBD1 aligns with 9 central bases. The receptor was isolated from an adult with an advanced solid tumor such as melanoma, head and neck, liver or kidney cancer. The CDR3 sequence is CASSSNRGQGQPQHF. The DNA is as follows: TGTGCCAGCAGCTCTAACAGGGGGCAGGGCCAGCCCCAGCATTTT.